This TCR beta chain stems from a study of shared clonotypes between healthy human individuals. Sequenced by immunoSEQ multiplex PCR; TCRdb stores in-frame clones only, minus some. The data contain about 2.3 million clones, 80% to 95% of them singletons. This TCR was sampled from a man aged 18 to 29 in good health. Some clones in this sample may be carry-over from other donors' samples. Sequencing was carried out using naive CD4+ T cells from PBMCs. Subset specified: CD45RA+ positively selected.

As DNA, the CDR3 is TGTGCCAGCAGCCAAGACCCAGGGGCCCCGAGGTCCTACGAGCAGTACTTC. Protein sequence: CASSQDPGAPRSYEQYF. The chain combines TRBV4-2 with TRBJ2-7; D perhaps matches TRBD1 (6 bases). The CDR3 has 17 amino acids. With 0 bases removed from V and 1 base from J, the gap between germline ends came to 16 bases. Per the germline V gene, CDR1 is LGHNA and CDR2 is YNFKEQ.